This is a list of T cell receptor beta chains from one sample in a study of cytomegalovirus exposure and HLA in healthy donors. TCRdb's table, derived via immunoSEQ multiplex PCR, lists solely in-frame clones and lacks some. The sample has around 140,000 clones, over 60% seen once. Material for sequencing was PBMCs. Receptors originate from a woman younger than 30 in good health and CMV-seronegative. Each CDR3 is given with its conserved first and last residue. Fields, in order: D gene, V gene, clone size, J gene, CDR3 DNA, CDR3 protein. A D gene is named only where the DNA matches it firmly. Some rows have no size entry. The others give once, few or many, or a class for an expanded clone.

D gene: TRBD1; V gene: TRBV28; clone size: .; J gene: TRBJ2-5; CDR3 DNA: TGTGCCAGCAGCTCTCAAGGGGGCTTGTACCAAGAGACCCAGTACTTC; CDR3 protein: CASSSQGGLYQETQYF
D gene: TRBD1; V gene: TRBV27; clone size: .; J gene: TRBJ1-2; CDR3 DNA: TGTGCCAGCAGTTTATCGGGATCACCCCGCGGGACAGGGTCGGATGGCTACACCTTC; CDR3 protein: CASSLSGSPRGTGSDGYTF
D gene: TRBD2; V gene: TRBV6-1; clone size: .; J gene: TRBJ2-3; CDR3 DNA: TGTGCCAGCAGAAGCGGGGGGGCAGGCACAGATACGCAGTATTTT; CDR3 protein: CASRSGGAGTDTQYF
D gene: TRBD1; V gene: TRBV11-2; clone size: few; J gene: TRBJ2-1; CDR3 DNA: TGTGCCAGCAGGACAGGGGGCCGGAATGAGCAGTTCTTC; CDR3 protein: CASRTGGRNEQFF
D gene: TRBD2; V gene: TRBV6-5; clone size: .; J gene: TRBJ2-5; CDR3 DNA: TGTGCCAGCAGTTCCCTGACAGCGGGGCAGGAGACCCAGTACTTC; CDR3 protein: CASSSLTAGQETQYF
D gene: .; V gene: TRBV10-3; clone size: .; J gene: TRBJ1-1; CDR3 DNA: TGTGCCATCAGTGTTATAGGGGAAGGAACTGAAGCTTTCTTT; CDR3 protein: CAISVIGEGTEAFF
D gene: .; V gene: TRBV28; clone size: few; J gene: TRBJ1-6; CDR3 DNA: TGTGCCAGCACCCCCTTATGGGGGACTCCCCTCCACTTT; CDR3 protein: CASTPLWGTPLHF
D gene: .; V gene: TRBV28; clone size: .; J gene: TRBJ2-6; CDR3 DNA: TGTGCCAGCAGTTCTCGGTTCGACTCTGGGGCCAACGGCCTGACTTTC; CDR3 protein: CASSSRFDSGANGLTF
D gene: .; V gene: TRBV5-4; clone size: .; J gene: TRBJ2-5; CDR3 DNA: TGTGCCAGCAGCCCGACGGGGACTCTCCAAGAGACCCAGTACTTC; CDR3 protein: CASSPTGTLQETQYF
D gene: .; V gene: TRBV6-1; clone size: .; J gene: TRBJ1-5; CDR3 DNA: TGTGCCAGCAGTGAAGCACCGGGACACCGTAATCAGCCCCAGCATTTT; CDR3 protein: CASSEAPGHRNQPQHF
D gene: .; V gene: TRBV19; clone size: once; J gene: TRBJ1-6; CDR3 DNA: TGTGCCAGTAGTATGGAGGTGGCCTATAATTCACCCCTCCACTTT; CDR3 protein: CASSMEVAYNSPLHF
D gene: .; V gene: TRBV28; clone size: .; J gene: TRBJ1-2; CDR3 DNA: TGTGCCAGCAGACGGTATGGCTACACCTTC; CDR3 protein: CASRRYGYTF
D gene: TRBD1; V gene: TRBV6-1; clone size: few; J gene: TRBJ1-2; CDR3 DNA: TGTGCCAGCAGTGGGACAGGGGGGAATGGCTACACCTTC; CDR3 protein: CASSGTGGNGYTF
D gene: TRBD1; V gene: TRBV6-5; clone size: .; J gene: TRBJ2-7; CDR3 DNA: TGTGCCAGCAGTTACTCGATACAGGGGAATAACGAGCAGTACTTC; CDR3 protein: CASSYSIQGNNEQYF
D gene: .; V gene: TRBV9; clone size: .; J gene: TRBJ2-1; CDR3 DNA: TGTGCCAGCAGCGAGTTTATAGGGGGAACCTACAATGAGCAGTTCTTC; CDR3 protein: CASSEFIGGTYNEQFF
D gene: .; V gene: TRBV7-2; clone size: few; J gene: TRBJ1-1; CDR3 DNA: TGTGCCAGCAGCTTAGCACACCAGAACACTGAAGCTTTCTTT; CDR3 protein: CASSLAHQNTEAFF
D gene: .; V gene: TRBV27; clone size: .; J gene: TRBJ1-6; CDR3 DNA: TGTGCCAGCAGTTTGGGACAATATAATTCACCCCTCCACTTT; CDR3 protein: CASSLGQYNSPLHF
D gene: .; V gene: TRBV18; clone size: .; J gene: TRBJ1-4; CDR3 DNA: TGTGCCAGCTCAGGGGCGAAAGGGGCTAATGAAAAACTGTTTTTT; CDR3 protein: CASSGAKGANEKLFF
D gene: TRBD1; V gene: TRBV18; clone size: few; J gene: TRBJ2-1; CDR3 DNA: TGTGCCAGCTCACCAATAGGACAGGGGACGAATGAGCAGTTCTTC; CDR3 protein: CASSPIGQGTNEQFF
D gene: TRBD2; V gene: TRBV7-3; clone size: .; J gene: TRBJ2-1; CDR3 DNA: TGTGCCAGCAGCTCCTTCGGGACTAGCGTCGATGAGCAGTTCTTC; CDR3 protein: CASSSFGTSVDEQFF
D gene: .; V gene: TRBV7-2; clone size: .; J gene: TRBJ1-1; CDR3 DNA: TGTGCCAGCAGCCACCGCAGGCCGGGGGTGACTGAAGCTTTCTTT; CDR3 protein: CASSHRRPGVTEAFF
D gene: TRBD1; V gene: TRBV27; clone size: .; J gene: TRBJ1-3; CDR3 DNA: TGTGCCAGCAGCCGTGACAGGGGTCGCGACACCATATATTTT; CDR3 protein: CASSRDRGRDTIYF
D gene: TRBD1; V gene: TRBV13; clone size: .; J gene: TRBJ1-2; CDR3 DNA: TGTGCCAGCAGCTTAACAGGGGATTATGGCTACACCTTC; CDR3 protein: CASSLTGDYGYTF
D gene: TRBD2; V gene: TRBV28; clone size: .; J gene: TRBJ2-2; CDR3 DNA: TGTGCCAGCAGACGCCCCGGGGGGGTGAACACCGGGGAGCTGTTTTTT; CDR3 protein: CASRRPGGVNTGELFF
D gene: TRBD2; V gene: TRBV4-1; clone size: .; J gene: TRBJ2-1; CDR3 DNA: TGCGCCAGCAGCCAAGACCTCGGGGGGGGCCGGCTTTACAATGAGCAGTTCTTC; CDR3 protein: CASSQDLGGGRLYNEQFF
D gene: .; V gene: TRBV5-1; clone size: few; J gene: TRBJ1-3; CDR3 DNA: .; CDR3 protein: CASSSGWAAGNTIYF
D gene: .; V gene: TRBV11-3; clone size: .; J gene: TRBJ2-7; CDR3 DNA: TGTGCCAGCAGCCTGACGGGTCACCACGCCTACGAGCAGTACTTC; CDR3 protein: CASSLTGHHAYEQYF
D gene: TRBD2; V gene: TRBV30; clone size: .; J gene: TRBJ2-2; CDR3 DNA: TGTGCCTGGAGCTTACTAGCGGGAGGGCCGGCCGGGGAGCTGTTTTTT; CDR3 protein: CAWSLLAGGPAGELFF
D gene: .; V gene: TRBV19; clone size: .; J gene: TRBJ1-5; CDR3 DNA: TGTGCCAGTAGTTGGACAGATTCATACAATCAGCCCCAGCATTTT; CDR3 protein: CASSWTDSYNQPQHF
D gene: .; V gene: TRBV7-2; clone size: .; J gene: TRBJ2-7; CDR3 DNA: TGTGCCAGCAGCCAGGCATACGAGCAGTACTTC; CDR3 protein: CASSQAYEQYF
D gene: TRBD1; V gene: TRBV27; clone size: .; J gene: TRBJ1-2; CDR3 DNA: TGTGCCAGCGCTCCGGGGACAGCCTATGGCTACACCTTC; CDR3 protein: CASAPGTAYGYTF
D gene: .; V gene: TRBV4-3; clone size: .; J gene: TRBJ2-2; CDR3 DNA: TGCGCCAGCAGCCACGAACAGGGCCCCAACACCGGGGAGCTGTTTTTT; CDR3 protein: CASSHEQGPNTGELFF
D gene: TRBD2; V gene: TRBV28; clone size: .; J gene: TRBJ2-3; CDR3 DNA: TGTGCCAGCAGTCGAGCGGGGGGGCTAGGAGATACGCAGTATTTT; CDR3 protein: CASSRAGGLGDTQYF
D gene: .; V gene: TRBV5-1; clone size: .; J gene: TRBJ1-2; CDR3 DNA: TGCGCCAGCAGCGTCGGACAAACGTATGGCTACACCTTC; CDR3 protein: CASSVGQTYGYTF
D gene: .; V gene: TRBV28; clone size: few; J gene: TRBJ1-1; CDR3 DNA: TGTGCCAGCAGTTTCGGGAAGAACACTGAAGCTTTCTTT; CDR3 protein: CASSFGKNTEAFF
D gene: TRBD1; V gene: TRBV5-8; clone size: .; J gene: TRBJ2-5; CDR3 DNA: TGTGCCAGCAGCCCACATAGACAGGGCCAAGAGACCCAGTACTTC; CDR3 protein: CASSPHRQGQETQYF
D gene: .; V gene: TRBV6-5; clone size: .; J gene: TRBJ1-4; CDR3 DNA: TGTGCCAGCAGCCCTGGACAGAATAATGAAAAACTGTTTTTT; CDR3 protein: CASSPGQNNEKLFF